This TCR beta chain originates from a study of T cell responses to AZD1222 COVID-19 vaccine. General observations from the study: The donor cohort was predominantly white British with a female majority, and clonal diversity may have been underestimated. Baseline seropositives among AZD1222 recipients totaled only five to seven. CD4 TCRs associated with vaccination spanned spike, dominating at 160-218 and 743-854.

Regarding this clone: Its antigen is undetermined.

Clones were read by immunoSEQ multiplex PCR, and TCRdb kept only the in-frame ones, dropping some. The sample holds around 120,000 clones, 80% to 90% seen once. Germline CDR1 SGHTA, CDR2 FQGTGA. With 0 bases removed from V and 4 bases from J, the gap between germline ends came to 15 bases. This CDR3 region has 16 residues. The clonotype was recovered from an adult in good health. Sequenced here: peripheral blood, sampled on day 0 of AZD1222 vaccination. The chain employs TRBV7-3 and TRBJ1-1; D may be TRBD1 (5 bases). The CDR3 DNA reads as TGTGCCAGCAGCTTAACTCAGCGGCAGGGAAGCACTGAAGCTTTCTTT. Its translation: CASSLTQRQGSTEAFF.